The present T cell receptor (beta chain) was sequenced within a study of cytomegalovirus exposure and HLA in healthy donors. For the study at large: HLA-typed donors were the source of approximately 88 million unique TCRs held in an early data release. Most donors, about 77% of a few hundred genotyped, fell in the Caucasian-associated ancestry cluster.

Findings of the study overall: A later analysis found most CMV-associated TCR beta chains apparently HLA-restricted.

Primers for the PCR totalled 60 Vbeta and 13 Jbeta. Here immunoSEQ multiplex PCR was the method, and the copy in TCRdb shows in-frame clones only, minus some. This sample has 100,000 to 150,000 clones, with just under 75% found just once. The CDR3 is made up of 17 amino acids. Per germline, CDR1 SGDLS and CDR2 YYNGEE. Trimming removed 0 bases from V and 4 bases from J, with 17 bases in between. As concerns this clone: Antigen unknown.

This chain links TRBV9 with TRBJ1-5; the D gene is possibly TRBD1 (5 bases). The source is a man between 60 and 75 years old in good health and CMV-seropositive. The sequenced material came from PBMCs. CDR3 amino acids: CASSVAGGTAGNQPQHF. CDR3 nucleotides: TGTGCCAGCAGCGTAGCCGGCGGGACGGCGGGGAATCAGCCCCAGCATTTT.